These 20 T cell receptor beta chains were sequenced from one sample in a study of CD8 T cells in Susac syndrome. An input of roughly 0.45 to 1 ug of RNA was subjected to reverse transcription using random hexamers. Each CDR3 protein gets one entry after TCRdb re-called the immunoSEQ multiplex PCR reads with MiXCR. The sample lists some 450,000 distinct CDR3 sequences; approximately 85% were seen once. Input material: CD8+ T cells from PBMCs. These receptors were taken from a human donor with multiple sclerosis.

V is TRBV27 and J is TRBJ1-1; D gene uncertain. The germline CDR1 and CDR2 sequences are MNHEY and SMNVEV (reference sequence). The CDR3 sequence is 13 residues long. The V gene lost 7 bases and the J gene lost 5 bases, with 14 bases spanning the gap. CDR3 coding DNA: TGTGCCAGCACCTCTCTCCGGGGTACTGAAGCTTTCTTT. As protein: CASTSLRGTEAFF.

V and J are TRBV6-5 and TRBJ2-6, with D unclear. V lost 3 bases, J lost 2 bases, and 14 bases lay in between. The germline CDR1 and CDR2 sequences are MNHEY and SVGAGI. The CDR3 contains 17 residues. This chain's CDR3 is CASSYTGTPPGANVLTF. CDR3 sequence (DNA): TGTGCCAGCAGTTATACGGGTACCCCTCCTGGGGCCAACGTCCTGACTTTC.

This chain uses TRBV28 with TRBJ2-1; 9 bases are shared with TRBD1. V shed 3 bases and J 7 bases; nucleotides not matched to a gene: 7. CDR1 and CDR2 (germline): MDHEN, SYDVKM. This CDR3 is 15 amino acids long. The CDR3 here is CASSLTGQGSNEQFF. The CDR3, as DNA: TGTGCCAGCAGTTTGACCGGACAGGGGTCGAATGAGCAGTTCTTC. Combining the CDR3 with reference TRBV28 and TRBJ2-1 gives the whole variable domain DVKVTQSSRYLVKRTGEKVFLECVQDMDHENMFWYRQDPGLGLRLIYFSYDVKMKEKGDIPEGYSVSREKKERFSLILESASTNQTSMYLCASSLTGQGSNEQFFGPGTRLTVL.

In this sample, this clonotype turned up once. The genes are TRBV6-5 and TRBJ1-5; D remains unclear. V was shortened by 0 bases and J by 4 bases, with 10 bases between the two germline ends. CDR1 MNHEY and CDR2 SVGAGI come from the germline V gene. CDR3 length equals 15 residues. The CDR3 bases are TGTGCCAGCAGTTACTCGACCGTTCGTAATCAGCCCCAGCATTTT. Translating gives CASSYSTVRNQPQHF.

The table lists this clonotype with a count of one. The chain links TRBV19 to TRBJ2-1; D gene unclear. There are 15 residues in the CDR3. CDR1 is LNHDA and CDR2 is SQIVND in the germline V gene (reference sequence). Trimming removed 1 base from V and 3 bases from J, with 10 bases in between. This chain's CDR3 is CASSIVPNGYNEQFF. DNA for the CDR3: TGTGCCAGTAGTATAGTTCCGAACGGCTACAATGAGCAGTTCTTC.

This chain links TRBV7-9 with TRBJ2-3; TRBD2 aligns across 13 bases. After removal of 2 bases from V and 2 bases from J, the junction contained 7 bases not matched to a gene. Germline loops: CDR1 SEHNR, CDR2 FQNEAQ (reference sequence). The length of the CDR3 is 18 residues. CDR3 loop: CASSLYGTSGDLTDTQYF. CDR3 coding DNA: TGTGCCAGCAGCTTATATGGGACTAGCGGGGATCTCACAGATACGCAGTATTTT.

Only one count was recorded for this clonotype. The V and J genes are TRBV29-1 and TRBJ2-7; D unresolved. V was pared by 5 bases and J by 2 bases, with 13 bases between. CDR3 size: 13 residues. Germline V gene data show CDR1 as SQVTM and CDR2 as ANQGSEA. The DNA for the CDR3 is TGCAGCGTTAACATCCCGGCAACCTACGAGCAGTACTTC. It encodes CSVNIPATYEQYF.

The CDR3 loop is CASSPGLLDPYEQYF. CDR3 sequence (DNA): TGTGCCAGCAGCCCGGGGCTGCTAGACCCCTACGAGCAGTACTTC. The rearrangement links TRBV27 to TRBJ2-7, with D perhaps matching TRBD1 or TRBD2 (5 bases each). The CDR3 loop spans 15 amino acids. The V and J ends lost 6 bases and 2 bases respectively, with 17 bases between them. Germline loops: CDR1 MNHEY, CDR2 SMNVEV (reference sequence).

CDR3 sequence: CARGQNTGELFF. CDR3 nucleotides: TGCGCCAGGGGACAGAACACCGGGGAGCTGTTTTTT. The chain links TRBV23-1 to TRBJ2-2; a possible D gene is TRBD1 (6 bases). TRBV23-1 is an open reading frame, and its role is uncertain. The CDR3 has 12 amino acids. V lost 9 bases to trimming and J lost 1 base, with 6 bases between them.

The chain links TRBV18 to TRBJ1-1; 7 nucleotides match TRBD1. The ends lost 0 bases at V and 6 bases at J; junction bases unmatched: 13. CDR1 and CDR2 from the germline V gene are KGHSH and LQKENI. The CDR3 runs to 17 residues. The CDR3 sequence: CASSPPVSRTGAAEAFF. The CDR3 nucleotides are TGTGCCAGCTCACCACCGGTCTCCCGAACAGGGGCCGCTGAAGCTTTCTTT. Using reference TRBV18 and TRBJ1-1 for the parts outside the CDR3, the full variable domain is NAGVMQNPRHLVRRRGQEARLRCSPMKGHSHVYWYRQLPEEGLKFMVYLQKENIIDESGMPKERFSAEFPKEGPSILRIQQVVRGDSAAYFCASSPPVSRTGAAEAFFGQGTRLTVV.

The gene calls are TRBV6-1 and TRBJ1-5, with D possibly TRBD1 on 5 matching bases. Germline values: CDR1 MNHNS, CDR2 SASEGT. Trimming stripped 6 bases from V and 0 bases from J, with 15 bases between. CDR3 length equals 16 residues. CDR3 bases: TGTGCCAGCAGAACCGGGACGTCGGATAGCAATCAGCCCCAGCATTTT. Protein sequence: CASRTGTSDSNQPQHF.

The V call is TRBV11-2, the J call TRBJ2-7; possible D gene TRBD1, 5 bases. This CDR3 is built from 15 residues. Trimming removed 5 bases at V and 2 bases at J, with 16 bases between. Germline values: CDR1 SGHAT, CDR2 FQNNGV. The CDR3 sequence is CASSLYRQMAYEQYF. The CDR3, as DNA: TGTGCCAGCAGCCTATATAGACAGATGGCCTACGAGCAGTACTTC.

The CDR3 reads CASNTVGTGHHEQYF. CDR3 DNA: TGTGCCAGCAATACTGTGGGGACAGGTCACCACGAGCAGTACTTC. This chain connects TRBV27 to TRBJ2-7; TRBD1 aligns across 8 bases. The CDR3 sequence is 15 residues long. Germline values: CDR1 MNHEY, CDR2 SMNVEV (reference sequence). J gave up 5 bases and V 7 bases, and 13 bases lay outside the gene matches.

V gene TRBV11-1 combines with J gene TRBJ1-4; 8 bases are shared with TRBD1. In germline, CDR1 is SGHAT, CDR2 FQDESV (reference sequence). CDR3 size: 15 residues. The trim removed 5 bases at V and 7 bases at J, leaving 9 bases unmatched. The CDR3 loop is CASSQPSGQVEKLFF. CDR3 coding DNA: TGTGCCAGCAGCCAGCCCTCGGGACAGGTTGAAAAACTGTTTTTT.

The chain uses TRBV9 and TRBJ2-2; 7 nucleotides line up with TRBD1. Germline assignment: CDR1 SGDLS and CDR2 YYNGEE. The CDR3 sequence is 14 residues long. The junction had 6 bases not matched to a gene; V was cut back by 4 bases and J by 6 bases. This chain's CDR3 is CASSSGGYPGELFF. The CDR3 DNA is TGTGCCAGCAGCTCAGGGGGTTACCCCGGGGAGCTGTTTTTT.

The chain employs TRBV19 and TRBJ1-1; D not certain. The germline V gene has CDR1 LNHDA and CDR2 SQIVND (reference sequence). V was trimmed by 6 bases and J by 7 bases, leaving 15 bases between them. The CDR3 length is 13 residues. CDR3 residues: CASSWGGYNEAFF. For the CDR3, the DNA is TGTGCCAGTAGCTGGGGAGGGTATAATGAAGCTTTCTTT.

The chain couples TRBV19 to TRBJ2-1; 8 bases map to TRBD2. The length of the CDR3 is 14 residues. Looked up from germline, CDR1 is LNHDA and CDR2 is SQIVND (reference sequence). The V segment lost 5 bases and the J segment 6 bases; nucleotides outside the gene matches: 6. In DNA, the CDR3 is TGTGCCAGTAGTGTAACTAGCGGCTTCAATGAGCAGTTCTTC. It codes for CASSVTSGFNEQFF. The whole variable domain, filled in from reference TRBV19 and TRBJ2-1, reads DGGITQSPKYLFRKEGQNVTLSCEQNLNHDAMYWYRQDPGQGLRLIYYSQIVNDFQKGDIAEGYSVSREKKESFPLTVTSAQKNPTAFYLCASSVTSGFNEQFFGPGTRLTVL.

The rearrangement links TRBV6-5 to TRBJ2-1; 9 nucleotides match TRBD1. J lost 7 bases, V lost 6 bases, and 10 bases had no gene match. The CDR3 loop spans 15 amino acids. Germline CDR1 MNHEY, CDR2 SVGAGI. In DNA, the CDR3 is TGTGCCAGCAGCCCCGGGACAGGGTTAAGGAATGAGCAGTTCTTC. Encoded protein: CASSPGTGLRNEQFF.

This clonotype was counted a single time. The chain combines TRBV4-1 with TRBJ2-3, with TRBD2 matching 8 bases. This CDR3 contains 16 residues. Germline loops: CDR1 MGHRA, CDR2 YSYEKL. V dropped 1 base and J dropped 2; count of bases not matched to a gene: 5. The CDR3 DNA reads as TGCGCCAGCAGCCAAGTTTTAGCGGGATACACAGATACGCAGTATTTT. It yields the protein CASSQVLAGYTDTQYF.

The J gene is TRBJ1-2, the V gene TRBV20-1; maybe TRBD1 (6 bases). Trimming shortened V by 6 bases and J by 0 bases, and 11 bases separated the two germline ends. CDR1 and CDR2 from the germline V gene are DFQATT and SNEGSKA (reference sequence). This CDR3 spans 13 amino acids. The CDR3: CSANRAANYGYTF. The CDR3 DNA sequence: TGCAGTGCGAACAGGGCGGCTAACTATGGCTACACCTTC.